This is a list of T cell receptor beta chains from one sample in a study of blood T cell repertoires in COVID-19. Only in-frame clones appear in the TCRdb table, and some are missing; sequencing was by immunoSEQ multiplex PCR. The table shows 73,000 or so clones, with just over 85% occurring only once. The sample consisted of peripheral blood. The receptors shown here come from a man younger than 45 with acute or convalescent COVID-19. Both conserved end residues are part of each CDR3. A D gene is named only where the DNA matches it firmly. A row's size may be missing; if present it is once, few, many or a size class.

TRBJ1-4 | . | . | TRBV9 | TGTGCCAGCAGCGTAGCCGGACACTCAACTAATGAAAAACTGTTTTTT | CASSVAGHSTNEKLFF
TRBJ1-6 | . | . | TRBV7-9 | TGTGCCAGCAGCGACAGGAGTAATTCACCCCTCCACTTT | CASSDRSNSPLHF
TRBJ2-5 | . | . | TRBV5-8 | TGTGCCAGCAGCTTGGGCCCACAGAAGGAGACCCAGTACTTC | CASSLGPQKETQYF
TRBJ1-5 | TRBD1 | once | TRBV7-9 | TGTGCCAGCAGCTCCGGGACAGGGTACAATCAGCCCCAGCATTTT | CASSSGTGYNQPQHF
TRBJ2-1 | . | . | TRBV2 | TGTGCCAGCAGTGAATCCTCGTACAATGAGCAGTTCTTC | CASSESSYNEQFF
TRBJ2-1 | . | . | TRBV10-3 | TGTGCCATTAGCGGTGACAATGAGCAGTTCTTC | CAISGDNEQFF
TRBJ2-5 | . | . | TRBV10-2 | TGCGCCAGCAGTGATCCAGCGAAAGAGACCCAGTACTTC | CASSDPAKETQYF
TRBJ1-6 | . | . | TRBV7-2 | TGTGCCAGCAGCTCCCACATTGGGGCGCCTAATTCACCCCTCCACTTT | CASSSHIGAPNSPLHF
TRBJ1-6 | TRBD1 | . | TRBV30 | TGTGCCTGGACCAGGACAGGATGGGGGAATTCACCCCTCCACTTT | CAWTRTGWGNSPLHF
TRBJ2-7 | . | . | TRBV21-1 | TGTGCCAGCAGCATAACTCGGGCGGGCGGGCCTGGGGACGAGCAGTACTTC | CASSITRAGGPGDEQYF
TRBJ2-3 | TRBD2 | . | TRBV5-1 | TGCGCCAGCAGCTTGCAGGCGTCAGCGGGAGCAGTTATGGATACGCAGTATTTT | CASSLQASAGAVMDTQYF
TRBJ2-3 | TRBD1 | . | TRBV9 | TGTGCCAGCAGCGCCGGGACCCTCAGGGGGACAGATACGCAGTATTTT | CASSAGTLRGTDTQYF
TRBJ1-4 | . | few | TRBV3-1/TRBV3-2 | TGTGCCAGCAGCCAGGGGGCTTGGGAAAAACTGTTTTTT | CASSQGAWEKLFF
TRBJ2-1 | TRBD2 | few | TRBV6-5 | TGTGCCAGCAGAAAGCGGGAGGTCTACAATGAGCAGTTCTTC | CASRKREVYNEQFF
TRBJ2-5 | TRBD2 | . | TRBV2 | TGTGCCAGCAGTCGACGTCCGGGACTAGCGGGAACCCAAGAGACCCAGTACTTC | CASSRRPGLAGTQETQYF
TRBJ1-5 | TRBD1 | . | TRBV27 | TGTGCCAGCAGTACACAGGGGGGCCAGCCCCAGCATTTT | CASSTQGGQPQHF
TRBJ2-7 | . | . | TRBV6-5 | TGTGCCAGCAATAAAGATCGGGGGTCCTCCTACGAGCAGTACTTC | CASNKDRGSSYEQYF
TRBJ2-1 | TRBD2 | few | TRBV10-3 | TGTGCCATCAGTGATCCGGGGGGGGCCAACAATGAGCAGTTCTTC | CAISDPGGANNEQFF
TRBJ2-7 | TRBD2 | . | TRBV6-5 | TGTGCCAGCAGTAGACTAGCACTGAGCTCCTACGAGCAGTACTTC | CASSRLALSSYEQYF
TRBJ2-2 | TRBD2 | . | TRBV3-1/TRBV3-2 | TGTGCCAGCAGCCAAGATAAAGCGGCGGGAGGTGTGTTCACCGGGGAGCTGTTTTTT | CASSQDKAAGGVFTGELFF
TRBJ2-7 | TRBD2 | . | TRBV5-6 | TGTGCCAGCAGCTTGAGGCGGGGGGTTTCCTACGAGCAGTACTTC | CASSLRRGVSYEQYF
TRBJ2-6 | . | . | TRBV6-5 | TGTGCCACGCGGTCCGGGGGCTCTGGGGCCAACGTCCTGACTTTC | CATRSGGSGANVLTF
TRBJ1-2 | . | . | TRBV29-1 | TGCAGCGTCTCCCAAGGCTCTCGGGGATCCACTAACTATGGCTACACCTTC | CSVSQGSRGSTNYGYTF
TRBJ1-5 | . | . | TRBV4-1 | TGCGCCAGCAGCCAAGCCCGACAGGCCGATCAGCCCCAGCATTTT | CASSQARQADQPQHF
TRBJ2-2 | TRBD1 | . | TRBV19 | TGTGCCACATGGACAGGGGTCGCCGGGGAGCTGTTTTTT | CATWTGVAGELFF
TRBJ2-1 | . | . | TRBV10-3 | TGTGCCATCAGTGTCAGGGATGGAGATGAGCAGTTCTTC | CAISVRDGDEQFF
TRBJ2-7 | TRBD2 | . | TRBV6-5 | TGTGCCAGCAGTTACCACCTAGCGGGCACCGCCTACGAGCAGTACTTC | CASSYHLAGTAYEQYF
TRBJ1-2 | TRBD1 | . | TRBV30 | TGTGCCAGCAAGGGACAGTATGGCTACACCTTC | CASKGQYGYTF
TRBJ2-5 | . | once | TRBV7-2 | TGTGCCAGCAGCTTAGACAGCGGGTCCCAAGAGACCCAGTACTTC | CASSLDSGSQETQYF
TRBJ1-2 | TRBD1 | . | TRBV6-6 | TGTGCCAGCAGTTCCCGGACAGGGGGCATCTATGGCTACACCTTC | CASSSRTGGIYGYTF
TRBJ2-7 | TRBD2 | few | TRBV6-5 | TGTGCCAGCAGTCGGACTAGCGGGTACGAGCAGTACTTC | CASSRTSGYEQYF
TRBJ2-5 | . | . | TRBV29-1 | TGCAGCGTCTCAGACAGGAGTGGGGAGACCCAGTACTTC | CSVSDRSGETQYF
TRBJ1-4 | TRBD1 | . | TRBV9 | TGTGCCAGCAGCCCGGGACAGGGTCGTGAAAAACTGTTTTTT | CASSPGQGREKLFF
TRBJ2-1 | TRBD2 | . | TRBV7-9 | TGTGCCAGCAGCTTTAGCGGGAGTGGGTACAATGAGCAGTTCTTC | CASSFSGSGYNEQFF
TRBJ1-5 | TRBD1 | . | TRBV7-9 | TGTGCCAGCAGTACACAGGGGGCGCAGCCCCAGCATTTT | CASSTQGAQPQHF
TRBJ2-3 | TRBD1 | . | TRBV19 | TGTGCCAGTAGTACCCCACAGGGGCGGCAGGGAGATACGCAGTATTTT | CASSTPQGRQGDTQYF
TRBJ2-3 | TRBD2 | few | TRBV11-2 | TGTGCCAGTTCCGGGGCTAGCGGGAGGGGAACAGATACGCAGTATTTT | CASSGASGRGTDTQYF
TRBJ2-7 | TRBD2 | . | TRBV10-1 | TGCGCCAGCAGGCCCGGGACTAGCGGGAGCTACGAGCAGTACTTC | CASRPGTSGSYEQYF
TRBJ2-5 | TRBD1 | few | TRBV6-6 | TGTGCCAGCACATCAGGGGGAGAGACCCAGTACTTC | CASTSGGETQYF
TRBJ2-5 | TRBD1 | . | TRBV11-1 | TGTGCCAGCAGCTCCCCGGGACAGGACCTTGAAGAGACCCAGTACTTC | CASSSPGQDLEETQYF
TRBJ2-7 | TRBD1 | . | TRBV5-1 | TGCGCCAGCAGTTCCGGGACAGGGTCCTACGAGCAGTACTTC | CASSSGTGSYEQYF
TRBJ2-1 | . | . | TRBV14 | TGTGCCAGCAGCCTCCCCCGGGAGTCCTACAATGAGCAGTTCTTC | CASSLPRESYNEQFF
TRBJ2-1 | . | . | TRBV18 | TGTGCCAGCTCACTTCCTACCACAGGGTTGATAAGGAATGAGCAGTTCTTC | CASSLPTTGLIRNEQFF
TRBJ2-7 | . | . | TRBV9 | TGTGCCAGCAGCACCGGACATTCCTACGAGCAGTACTTC | CASSTGHSYEQYF
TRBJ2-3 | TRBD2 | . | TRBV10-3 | TGTGCCATCAGCAGCGGGAGCGCAGATACGCAGTATTTT | CAISSGSADTQYF
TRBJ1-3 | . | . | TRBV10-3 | TGTGCCATCCGAGCGAACTCTGGAAACACCATATATTTT | CAIRANSGNTIYF
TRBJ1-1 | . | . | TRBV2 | TGTGCCAGCAGTGAGGGGTACAGGGATCGAGCTTTCTTT | CASSEGYRDRAFF
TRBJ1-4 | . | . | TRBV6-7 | TGTGCCAGCAGTTACTCCACTTCGGGGGGCTCTGAAAAACTGTTTTTT | CASSYSTSGGSEKLFF
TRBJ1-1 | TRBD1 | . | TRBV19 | TGTGCCTCCAGAGGGGGCGACATCGGGTACACTGAAGCTTTCTTT | CASRGGDIGYTEAFF
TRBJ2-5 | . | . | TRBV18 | TGTGCCAGCTCACTACCATCCACCGGGACCCAGTACTTC | CASSLPSTGTQYF
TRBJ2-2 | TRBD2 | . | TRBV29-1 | TGCAGCGTTCGGACAACCGGGACTAGCGGCACCGGGGAGCTGTTTTTT | CSVRTTGTSGTGELFF
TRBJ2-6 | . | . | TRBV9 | TGTGCCAGCAGCGTCAGTTTCTCTGGGGCCAACGTCCTGACTTTC | CASSVSFSGANVLTF
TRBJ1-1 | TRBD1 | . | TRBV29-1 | TGCAGCGTCCTCGACAGGGCAACTGAAGCTTTCTTT | CSVLDRATEAFF
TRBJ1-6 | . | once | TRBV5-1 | TGCGCCAGCAGCCGGGGGGCGGGGGATTCACCCCTCCACTTT | CASSRGAGDSPLHF